At least ten counts were recorded for the clone carrying this TCR beta chain. With V trimmed by 6 bases and J by 4 bases, 2 bases remained unmatched. CDR3 length equals 13 residues. The sample originates from a study of CD8+CD57+ T cells in acquired aplastic anemia. Study-level background: Sorted CD4+ and CD8+ cells gave a mean 3.2 ug DNA, range 0.2 to 27.4 ug.

It was genomic DNA that served as the template for profiling TCR beta VDJ and CDR3. TCRdb ran MiXCR on the reads and lists one entry per CDR3 protein. The sample lists about 220,000 distinct CDR3 sequences; approximately 35% were seen once. Source material: sorted CD4+, CD8+, or CD8+CD57+ T cells (not recorded which) from PBMCs. The V gene is TRBV12-3 or TRBV12-4, the J gene TRBJ1-2, with 10 bases fitting TRBD1. The receptor was isolated from a human donor in good health, serving as a control. The CDR3 sequence is CASRRTGGYGYTF. In DNA form, the CDR3 reads TGTGCCAGCAGGCGGACAGGGGGCTATGGCTACACCTTC.